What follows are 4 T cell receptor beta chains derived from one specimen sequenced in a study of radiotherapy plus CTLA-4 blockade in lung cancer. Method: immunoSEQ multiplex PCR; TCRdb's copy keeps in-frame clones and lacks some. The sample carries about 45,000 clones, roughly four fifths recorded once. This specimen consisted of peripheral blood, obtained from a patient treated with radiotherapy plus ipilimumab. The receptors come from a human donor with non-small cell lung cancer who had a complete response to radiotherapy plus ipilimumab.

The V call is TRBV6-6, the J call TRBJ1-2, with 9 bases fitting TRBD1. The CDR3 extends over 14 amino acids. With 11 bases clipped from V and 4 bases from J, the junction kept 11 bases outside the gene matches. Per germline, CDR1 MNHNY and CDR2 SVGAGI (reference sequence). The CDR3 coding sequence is TGTGCCGCGAGTGGGACAGGGAAGGGCTATGGCTACACCTTC. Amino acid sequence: CAASGTGKGYGYTF.

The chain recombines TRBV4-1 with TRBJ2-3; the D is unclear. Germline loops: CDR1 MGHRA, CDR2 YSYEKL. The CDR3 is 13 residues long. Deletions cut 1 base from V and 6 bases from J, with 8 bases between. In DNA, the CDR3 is TGCGCCAGCAGCCAAGTCAAGCCCGATACGCAGTATTTT. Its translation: CASSQVKPDTQYF.

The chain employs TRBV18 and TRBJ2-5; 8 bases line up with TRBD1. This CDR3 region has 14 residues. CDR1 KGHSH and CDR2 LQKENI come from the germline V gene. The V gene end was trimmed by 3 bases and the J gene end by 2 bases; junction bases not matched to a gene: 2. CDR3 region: CASSPRTGQETQYF. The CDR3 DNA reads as TGTGCCAGCTCACCTCGGACAGGGCAAGAGACCCAGTACTTC.

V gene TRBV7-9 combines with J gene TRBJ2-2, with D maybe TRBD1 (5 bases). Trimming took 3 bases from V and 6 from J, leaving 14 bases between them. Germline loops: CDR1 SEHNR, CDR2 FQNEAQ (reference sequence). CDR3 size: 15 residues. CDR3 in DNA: TGTGCCAGCAGCTTTCTGGGGCAGTCGGCCGGGGAGCTGTTTTTT. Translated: CASSFLGQSAGELFF.